The entry below describes one T cell receptor beta chain. The protocol was immunoSEQ multiplex PCR, while the TCRdb copy is restricted to in-frame clones and leaves out a portion. The sample holds around 100,000 clones, 75% to 90% seen once. This sample is part of a study of T cell responses to AZD1222 COVID-19 vaccine. The CDR3 has 17 amino acids. V gave up 5 bases and J gave up 3 bases; unmatched junction bases: 10. Looked up from germline, CDR1 is SGHVS and CDR2 is FQNEAQ. The sequence was collected from an adult in good health. This chain connects TRBV7-8 to TRBJ1-5, with TRBD1 matching 10 bases. Sequences were derived from peripheral blood, sampled on day 0 of AZD1222 vaccination. The CDR3 nucleotides are TGTGCCAGCAGCGCCCTAGGGGGGACAGGGGTCAATCAGCCCCAGCATTTT. Residues: CASSALGGTGVNQPQHF. Drawing the rest from reference TRBV7-8 and TRBJ1-5, the complete variable domain is GAGVSQSPRYKVAKRGQDVALRCDPISGHVSLFWYQQALGQGPEFLTYFQNEAQLDKSGLPSDRFFAERPEGSVSTLKIQRTQQEDSAVYLCASSALGGTGVNQPQHFGDGTRLSIL.